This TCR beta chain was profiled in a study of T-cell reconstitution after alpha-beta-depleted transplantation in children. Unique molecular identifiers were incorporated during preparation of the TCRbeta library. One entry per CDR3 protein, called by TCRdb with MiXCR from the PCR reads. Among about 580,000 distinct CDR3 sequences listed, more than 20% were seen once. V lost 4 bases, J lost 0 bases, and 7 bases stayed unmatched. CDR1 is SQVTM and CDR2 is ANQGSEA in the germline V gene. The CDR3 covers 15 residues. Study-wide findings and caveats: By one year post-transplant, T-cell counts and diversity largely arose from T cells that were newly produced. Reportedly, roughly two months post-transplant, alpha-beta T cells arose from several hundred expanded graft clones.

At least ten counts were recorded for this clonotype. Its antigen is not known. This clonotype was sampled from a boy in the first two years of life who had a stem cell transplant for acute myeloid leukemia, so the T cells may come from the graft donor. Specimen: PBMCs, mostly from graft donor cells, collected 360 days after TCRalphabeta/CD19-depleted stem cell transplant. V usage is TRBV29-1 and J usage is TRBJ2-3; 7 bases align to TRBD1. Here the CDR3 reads CSVGVGTVSTDTQYF. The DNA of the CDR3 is TGCAGCGTTGGGGTGGGGACAGTTAGCACAGATACGCAGTATTTT.